This T cell receptor (beta chain) stems from a study of spatial heterogeneity in lung cancer. TCRdb reanalysed the 5' RACE reads using MiXCR and keeps one entry per CDR3 protein. Of roughly 48,000 distinct CDR3 sequences in the sample, roughly 5% were seen once. Time point: sample taken at primary tumor resection. This clonotype came up many times. Trimming cost V 5 bases and J 8 bases, with 9 bases left between them. Per germline, CDR1 SEHNR and CDR2 FQNEAQ (reference sequence). The CDR3 sequence is 11 residues long. This sequence was found in a male donor with early-stage non-small cell lung cancer. The source material was PBMCs, sampled at surgery. This chain connects TRBV7-9 to TRBJ1-1; D remains ambiguous. The CDR3 sequence: CASSPYVEAFF. The CDR3 region has the DNA TGTGCCAGCAGCCCATACGTCGAAGCTTTCTTT.